Shown below are 25 T cell receptor beta chains from a single sample sequenced in a study of radiotherapy plus CTLA-4 blockade in lung cancer (dated by TCRdb to the late 2010s). Library method: the immunoSEQ multiplex PCR assay. TCRdb's version of the immuneACCESS table is confined to in-frame rearrangements and falls short of the full clone set. An unresolved V gene accounts for under half of the shortfall where checked; the remainder is of unknown origin. For this sample there are about 87,000 clones; around 87% appear just once. Together, the top ten hold around 15% of the sample. The sequences come from peripheral blood, collected from a patient treated with radiotherapy plus ipilimumab. These receptors were taken from a human donor with non-small cell lung cancer that progressed on radiotherapy plus ipilimumab.

This clone was detected once. The chain has TRBV19 and TRBJ1-5; D may be TRBD1 (5 bases). Germline V gives CDR1 LNHDA, CDR2 SQIVND (reference sequence). V lost 3 bases and J lost 4, with 13 bases in between. The length of the CDR3 is 15 residues. The CDR3 reads CASSMGGLPNQPQHF. The CDR3 DNA reads as TGTGCCAGTAGTATGGGGGGATTGCCAAATCAGCCCCAGCATTTT.

The rearrangement uses TRBV27 and TRBJ1-5; D unclear. Trimming pared 3 bases from V and 4 bases from J, leaving 10 bases between. This CDR3 is built from 14 residues. The germline V gene has CDR1 MNHEY and CDR2 SMNVEV (reference sequence). The DNA for the CDR3 is TGTGCCAGCAGTTTTACGGCCCAAAATCAGCCCCAGCATTTT. Its protein product is CASSFTAQNQPQHF.

The genes are TRBV29-1 and TRBJ1-2; tentatively, D is TRBD1 (6 bases). Germline V gene data show CDR1 as SQVTM and CDR2 as ANQGSEA. The CDR3 spans 12 residues. V lost 4 bases, J lost 7 bases, and 13 bases lay in between. Here the CDR3 DNA reads TGCAGCGTTGGGGGGGGCTTGGCTGGCTACACCTTC. Its protein is CSVGGGLAGYTF.

The chain combines TRBV6-1 with TRBJ1-1, with D tentatively TRBD1 (5 bases). V lost 1 base and J lost 8, with 8 bases in between. Germline CDR1 reads MNHNS; CDR2 reads SASEGT. This CDR3 is 12 amino acids long. Written as DNA, the CDR3 is TGTGCCAGCAGTGAAGGGGGCAGGGAAGCTTTCTTT. This codes for CASSEGGREAFF.

The chain employs TRBV19 and TRBJ2-3; 9 bases line up with TRBD2. Trimming at V came to 10 bases and at J to 3 bases, leaving 14 bases not matched to a gene. CDR1 and CDR2 from the germline V gene are LNHDA and SQIVND (reference sequence). This CDR3 spans 16 amino acids. The CDR3 loop reads CATRSVAGEGTDTQYF. The CDR3 nucleotides read TGTGCCACCCGATCAGTAGCGGGAGAGGGGACAGATACGCAGTATTTT. The full variable domain, its missing parts supplied by reference TRBV19 and TRBJ2-3, is DGGITQSPKYLFRKEGQNVTLSCEQNLNHDAMYWYRQDPGQGLRLIYYSQIVNDFQKGDIAEGYSVSREKKESFPLTVTSAQKNPTAFYLCATRSVAGEGTDTQYFGPGTRLTVL.

V gene TRBV18 combines with J gene TRBJ2-2, with D perhaps TRBD1 (6 bases). The CDR3 runs 19 residues. V was shortened by 0 bases and J by 1 base, with 18 bases between the two germline ends. Germline loops: CDR1 KGHSH, CDR2 LQKENI. The CDR3 protein is CASSPPNRGHTLNTGELFF. The CDR3 DNA follows: TGTGCCAGCTCACCACCGAACCGGGGACATACCCTGAACACCGGGGAGCTGTTTTTT.

The chain joins TRBV18 to TRBJ2-3; D is unclear. V lost 3 bases and J 0 bases, leaving 13 bases between the germline ends. Germline V lookup: CDR1 KGHSH, CDR2 LQKENI. This CDR3 has 16 amino acids. This chain's CDR3 is CASSPLPTPSTDTQYF. In DNA form, the CDR3 reads TGTGCCAGCTCACCGCTCCCAACACCTAGCACAGATACGCAGTATTTT.

The chain employs TRBV4-1 and TRBJ1-5; 11 bases are shared with TRBD1. There are 14 residues in the CDR3. V dropped 3 bases and J dropped 10; count of bases not matched to a gene: 5. The germline CDR1 and CDR2 sequences are MGHRA and YSYEKL. Written as DNA, the CDR3 is TGCGCCAGCAGCCAGGACAGGGGGCCGGGACCCCAGCATTTT. Protein sequence: CASSQDRGPGPQHF.

The chain couples TRBV2 to TRBJ1-4, with unresolved D. This CDR3 contains 15 residues. Germline V CDR1 and CDR2: SNHLY, FYNNEI. V lost 2 bases, J lost 4 bases, and 11 bases lay in between. In nucleotides, the CDR3 is TGTGCCAGCAGTGAAACCGGACTGTTTAATGAAAAACTGTTTTTT. Amino acids: CASSETGLFNEKLFF.

The V and J genes are TRBV27 and TRBJ2-7; D is perhaps TRBD2 (5 bases). The CDR3 is made up of 16 amino acids. CDR1 is MNHEY and CDR2 is SMNVEV in the germline V gene (reference sequence). V gave up 7 bases and J gave up 6 bases, with 25 bases separating them. CDR3 loop: CASTPSGRAWSAEQYF. CDR3 DNA: TGTGCCAGCACCCCGAGCGGTAGAGCCTGGTCGGCCGAGCAGTACTTC.

This clone has a single count. The V and J genes are TRBV30 and TRBJ1-2; D ambiguous. V shed 3 bases and J shed 4 bases, with 6 bases lying between them. Germline V lookup: CDR1 GTSNPN, CDR2 SVGIG (reference sequence). The CDR3 is 11 residues long. The CDR3 DNA reads as TGTGCCTGGAGCCACGGCTATGGCTACACCTTC. Encoded protein: CAWSHGYGYTF.

The rearrangement links TRBV10-3 to TRBJ2-5, with D perhaps TRBD2 (5 bases). V was cut by 5 bases and J by 5 bases, with 15 bases left in between. The CDR3 loop spans 14 amino acids. The germline V gene has CDR1 ENHRY and CDR2 SYGVKD. CDR3 sequence reads: CAISPSGGSETQYF. The CDR3, as DNA: TGTGCCATCAGTCCCTCGGGCGGGTCGGAGACCCAGTACTTC.

The sample holds a few counts of this clone. The J gene is TRBJ2-3, the V gene TRBV18; D might be TRBD2 (5 bases). CDR3 length: 12 residues. The germline CDR1 and CDR2 sequences are KGHSH and LQKENI. Trimming took 3 bases from V and 6 from J, leaving 7 bases between them. This CDR3 reads CASSPQRDTQYF. Here the CDR3 DNA reads TGTGCCAGCTCACCCCAGCGGGATACGCAGTATTTT.

The rearrangement links TRBV6-1 to TRBJ2-7, with 9 bases aligning to TRBD1. Germline lookup yields CDR1 MNHNS and CDR2 SASEGT. The CDR3 runs to 15 residues. The V segment lost 6 bases and the J segment 0 bases; nucleotides outside the gene matches: 6. DNA for the CDR3: TGTGCCAGCAGGGCGACAGGGGGTCCCTCCTACGAGCAGTACTTC. Its translation: CASRATGGPSYEQYF.

This clone was detected once. The chain combines TRBV2 with TRBJ2-3; no definite D call. Germline CDR1 is SNHLY and CDR2 is FYNNEI. CDR3 size: 15 residues. V lost 4 bases to trimming and J lost 3 bases, with 14 bases between them. CDR3 loop: CASSAHMGKTDTQYF. As DNA, the CDR3 is TGTGCCAGCAGTGCCCATATGGGGAAAACAGATACGCAGTATTTT.

The genes are TRBV19 and TRBJ1-1; D unresolved. This CDR3 is 14 amino acids long. Trimming took 5 bases from V and 0 from J, leaving 10 bases between them. The germline CDR1 and CDR2 sequences are LNHDA and SQIVND (reference sequence). Here the CDR3 reads CASSGTAMNTEAFF. The CDR3 bases are TGTGCCAGTAGTGGAACGGCAATGAACACTGAAGCTTTCTTT.

A single count supports this clone. The chain joins TRBV5-6 to TRBJ1-2; D unclear. There are 14 residues in the CDR3. With 0 bases removed from V and 4 bases from J, the gap between germline ends came to 10 bases. Germline values: CDR1 SGHDT, CDR2 YYEEEE. The CDR3 DNA follows: TGTGCCAGCAGCTTGGCAGATCCCCGCTATGGCTACACCTTC. Translated, it gives CASSLADPRYGYTF.

The chain carries TRBV19 and TRBJ1-2; 8 bases are shared with TRBD1. CDR1 is LNHDA, CDR2 SQIVND, per germline (reference sequence). V lost 5 bases and J lost 4; bases outside the gene matches: 6. The CDR3 has 14 amino acids. The CDR3: CASSVGQGGYGYTF. CDR3 sequence (DNA): TGTGCCAGTAGTGTCGGACAGGGAGGCTATGGCTACACCTTC.

The CDR3 sequence: CASSLLAGGDQETQYF. CDR3 in DNA: TGTGCCAGCAGTCTCCTAGCGGGGGGTGACCAAGAGACCCAGTACTTC. The chain uses TRBV7-2 and TRBJ2-5; 11 nucleotides agree with TRBD2. With V trimmed by 6 bases and J by 0 bases, 6 bases remained unmatched. The CDR3 is made up of 16 amino acids. Looked up from germline, CDR1 is SGHTA and CDR2 is FQGNSA.

The DNA for the CDR3 is TGTGCCAGCAGTGACAGAGGGACTAGCGGGAGGAATGAGCAGTTCTTC. Protein: CASSDRGTSGRNEQFF. The V call is TRBV6-1, the J call TRBJ2-1; 15 nucleotides align to TRBD2. The CDR3 is made up of 16 amino acids. From germline, CDR1 is MNHNS and CDR2 SASEGT. The ends lost 3 bases at V and 7 bases at J; junction bases unmatched: 4.

This clone has a handful of counts. The chain links TRBV5-4 to TRBJ2-1; the match to TRBD1 covers 10 bases. Per germline, CDR1 SGHNT and CDR2 YYREEE (reference sequence). The CDR3 runs to 15 residues. The trim removed 5 bases at V and 5 bases at J, leaving 7 bases unmatched. CDR3 residues: CASRPDRGINNEQFF. The CDR3 bases are TGTGCCAGCAGACCGGACAGGGGGATCAACAATGAGCAGTTCTTC.

The chain links TRBV7-6 to TRBJ2-7; no firm D call. The V and J ends lost 3 bases and 3 bases respectively, with 6 bases between them. The CDR3 runs 12 residues. Germline CDR1 reads SGHVS; CDR2 reads FNYEAQ. The CDR3 nucleotides read TGTGCCAGCAGCTTGCGTGGCTACGAGCAGTACTTC. The encoded protein is CASSLRGYEQYF.

The chain uses TRBV4-2 and TRBJ2-2, with a tentative D call TRBD2 (5 bases). The germline gives CDR1 LGHNA, CDR2 YNFKEQ. V gave up 1 base and J gave up 3 bases, with 15 bases separating them. There are 17 residues in the CDR3. The CDR3 loop is CASSQGGPTSYTGELFF. The CDR3 coding sequence is TGTGCCAGCAGCCAAGGTGGGCCAACTAGTTACACCGGGGAGCTGTTTTTT.

This clone has just a few counts. The J gene is TRBJ2-5, the V gene TRBV7-6; D might be TRBD1 (6 bases). V lost 7 bases to trimming and J lost 7 bases, with 13 bases between them. The CDR3 length is 12 residues. Germline values: CDR1 SGHVS, CDR2 FNYEAQ. CDR3 nucleotide sequence: TGTGCCAGCACCCCAAGAGGGGGGACCCAGTACTTC. Its protein product is CASTPRGGTQYF. Supplemented by reference TRBV7-6 and TRBJ2-5, the full variable domain reads GAGVSQSPRYKVTKRGQDVALRCDPISGHVSLYWYRQALGQGPEFLTYFNYEAQQDKSGLPNDRFSAERPEGSISTLTIQRTEQRDSAMYRCASTPRGGTQYFGPGTRLLVL.

The chain has TRBV10-2 and TRBJ1-1; perhaps TRBD1 as D (5 bases). V was cut by 4 bases and J by 4 bases, with 7 bases left in between. The CDR3 length is 12 residues. Per germline, CDR1 WSHSY and CDR2 SAAADI. The CDR3 region is CASSVGGTEAFF. CDR3 bases: TGCGCCAGCAGTGTGGGGGGCACTGAAGCTTTCTTT.